A single sample is the source of the 32 T cell receptor beta chains below, sequenced in a study of blood T cell repertoires in COVID-19. Here immunoSEQ multiplex PCR was the method, and the copy in TCRdb shows in-frame clones only, minus some. The sample holds 90,000 to 120,000 clones; less than 85% are singletons and the top ten take 20% to 25%. Sequencing input: peripheral blood. These TCRs come from a man between 65 and 85 years old with active or convalescent COVID-19.

The V call is TRBV29-1, the J call TRBJ2-5; 8 positions agree with TRBD2. The CDR3 is 13 amino acids. The junction had 4 bases not matched to a gene; V was cut back by 4 bases and J by 3 bases. Germline CDR1 reads SQVTM; CDR2 reads ANQGSEA. The CDR3 here is CSVARTSKETQYF. CDR3 nucleotides: TGCAGCGTTGCCCGGACTAGCAAAGAGACCCAGTACTTC. The full variable domain, completed using reference TRBV29-1 and TRBJ2-5, is SAVISQKPSRDICQRGTSLTIQCQVDSQVTMMFWYRQQPGQSLTLIATANQGSEATYESGFVIDKFPISRPNLTFSTLTVSNMSPEDSSIYLCSVARTSKETQYFGPGTRLLVL.

This clone was picked up a small number of times. The rearrangement joins TRBV2 to TRBJ1-2; weak D call: TRBD1 (5 bases). V was clipped by 7 bases and J by 7 bases, with 19 bases between them. Germline values: CDR1 SNHLY, CDR2 FYNNEI. The CDR3 contains 14 residues. The CDR3 bases are TGTGCCAGCACTCTCTCCCCGGGGGAAGTTGGCTACACCTTC. Its protein product is CASTLSPGEVGYTF.

This clone was picked up one time. A much bigger clone sits one base away, suggesting this may be a read error. J is TRBJ1-4 and V is TRBV28; D remains ambiguous. Germline V lookup: CDR1 MDHEN, CDR2 SYDVKM. Trimming removed 5 bases at V and 5 bases at J, with 3 bases between. The CDR3 totals 11 residues. CDR3 nucleotides: TGTGCCAGCAGTCCAAATGAAAAACTGTTTTTT. Translation gives CASSPNEKLFF.

V is TRBV9 and J is TRBJ2-1; D unresolved. This CDR3 is 12 amino acids long. V was pared by 4 bases and J by 10 bases, with 12 bases between. The germline V gene has CDR1 SGDLS and CDR2 YYNGEE. The CDR3 nucleotides read TGTGCCAGCAGCCTCAATAGCCAGGAGCAGTTCTTC. Protein sequence: CASSLNSQEQFF.

A few counts support this clone. This sequence joins TRBV5-1 and TRBJ1-1; D may be TRBD1 (6 bases). V was cut by 0 bases and J by 11 bases, with 11 bases left in between. The CDR3 has 12 residues. Per the germline V gene, CDR1 is SGHRS and CDR2 is YFSETQ. CDR3 sequence: CASSLGQGLAFF. CDR3 sequence (DNA): TGCGCCAGCAGCTTGGGGCAGGGGTTGGCTTTCTTT.

The CDR3 DNA is TGTGCCAGCAGCTTGGCCGGGAGCACAGATACGCAGTATTTT. Encoded protein: CASSLAGSTDTQYF. The V gene is TRBV5-8, the J gene TRBJ2-3, with D uncertain. CDR1 is SGHTS and CDR2 is YDEGEE in the germline V gene. The length of the CDR3 is 14 residues. V dropped 0 bases and J dropped 0 bases, with 5 bases sitting between them.

CDR3 region: CASTRPTGLDGKLFF. In DNA form, the CDR3 reads TGTGCCAGCACCCGCCCCACGGGGTTGGATGGAAAACTGTTTTTT. This chain joins TRBV28 and TRBJ1-4; D is uncertain. The CDR3 has 15 residues. Germline values: CDR1 MDHEN, CDR2 SYDVKM. Trimming took 7 bases from V and 10 from J, leaving 22 bases between them.

The rearrangement joins TRBV5-1 to TRBJ1-1; the D gene is possibly TRBD1 (6 bases). This CDR3 has 15 residues. CDR1 and CDR2 (germline): SGHRS, YFSETQ. Trimming stripped 3 bases from V and 6 bases from J, with 18 bases between. The DNA of the CDR3 is TGCGCCAGCAGCTCCTACCGGAGACAGGTCTCTGAAGCTTTCTTT. Amino acid sequence: CASSSYRRQVSEAFF.

This sequence joins TRBV6-5 and TRBJ2-7, with 9 bases aligning to TRBD1. The CDR3 has 15 amino acids. Germline V gives CDR1 MNHEY, CDR2 SVGAGI. The V segment lost 7 bases and the J segment 6 bases; nucleotides outside the gene matches: 13. Here the CDR3 DNA reads TGTGCCAGCATACGCTCCGGGACAGGGATCTCCGAGCAGTACTTC. It specifies CASIRSGTGISEQYF.

The rearrangement links TRBV15 to TRBJ1-6; 7 nucleotides align to TRBD1. Trimming removed 7 bases from V and 10 bases from J; junction bases left unmatched: 10. Germline assignment: CDR1 LNHNV and CDR2 YYDKDF (reference sequence). This CDR3 is 14 amino acids long. The CDR3: CATKNGTVKSPLHF. In nucleotides, the CDR3 is TGTGCCACCAAGAACGGGACAGTGAAATCACCCCTCCACTTT.

The V gene is TRBV5-1, the J gene TRBJ1-3, with a weak D call TRBD1 (5 bases). Trimming pared 0 bases from V and 0 bases from J, leaving 10 bases between. Germline CDR1 reads SGHRS; CDR2 reads YFSETQ. The CDR3 contains 16 residues. CDR3 DNA sequence: TGCGCCAGCAGCTTGGGGGGCGTTAGCTCTGGAAACACCATATATTTT. Encoded protein: CASSLGGVSSGNTIYF.

CDR3 in amino acids: CASSFKLAGSTDTQYF. DNA for the CDR3: TGTGCCAGCAGCTTTAAACTAGCGGGGTCCACAGATACGCAGTATTTT. The chain uses TRBV5-6 and TRBJ2-3; 10 bases align to TRBD2. CDR1 is SGHDT, CDR2 YYEEEE, per germline. The CDR3 is 16 amino acids. V was pared by 2 bases and J by 2 bases, with 5 bases of the junction left unmatched. The full variable domain, rest sourced from reference TRBV5-6 and TRBJ2-3, is DAGVTQSPTHLIKTRGQQVTLRCSPKSGHDTVSWYQQALGQGPQFIFQYYEEEERQRGNFPDRFSGHQFPNYSSELNVNALLLGDSALYLCASSFKLAGSTDTQYFGPGTRLTVL.

The rearrangement links TRBV5-1 to TRBJ1-2, with D unresolved. The germline V gene has CDR1 SGHRS and CDR2 YFSETQ. The CDR3 consists of 14 residues. Trimming removed 2 bases at V and 2 bases at J, with 10 bases between. In DNA form, the CDR3 reads TGCGCCAGCAGCTTCGGAGGAACCAACTATGGCTACACCTTC. Its protein is CASSFGGTNYGYTF.

This chain links TRBV24-1 with TRBJ2-7; no clear D gene. Germline CDR1 KGHDR, CDR2 SFDVKD. CDR3 length: 15 amino acids. The V end lost 1 base, the J end lost 3 bases, and 12 bases lay between the germline ends. CDR3 residues: CATSDFNGYYYEQYF. The CDR3 bases are TGTGCCACCAGTGATTTTAACGGGTACTACTACGAGCAGTACTTC.

V is TRBV28 and J is TRBJ1-4, with D unclear. V lost 3 bases, J lost 8 bases, and 13 bases lay in between. CDR3 size: 14 residues. Germline V gene sequence: CDR1 MDHEN, CDR2 SYDVKM. The CDR3: CASSFLEAEEKLFF. Written as DNA, the CDR3 is TGTGCCAGCAGTTTCTTGGAGGCTGAGGAAAAACTGTTTTTT.

The rearrangement joins TRBV7-6 to TRBJ2-7, with D possibly being TRBD1 (5 bases). Trimming took off 5 bases at V and 6 bases at J, with 20 bases between the two ends. Germline-derived CDR1 and CDR2 are SGHVS and FNYEAQ. CDR3 length: 15 residues. CDR3 region: CASSVDYQGRGEQYF. CDR3 nucleotide sequence: TGTGCCAGCAGCGTAGATTACCAGGGAAGGGGCGAGCAGTACTTC.

This chain links TRBV3-1 (or the pseudogene TRBV3-2) with TRBJ2-5; TRBD2 matches at 10 bases. V trimming: 8 bases; J trimming: 5 bases; junction bases outside the gene matches: 8. Per germline, CDR1 LGHDT and CDR2 YNNKEL (reference sequence). The CDR3 covers 14 residues. CDR3 in DNA: TGTGCCAGCGCGAATTTAGCGGGAGGCGAGACCCAGTACTTC. Its translation: CASANLAGGETQYF.

The chain links TRBV28 to TRBJ2-2; a possible D gene is TRBD2 (5 bases). CDR1 and CDR2 (germline): MDHEN, SYDVKM. The V gene lost 6 bases and the J gene lost 0 bases, with 11 bases spanning the gap. This CDR3 comprises 15 residues. This CDR3 is CASRIGLSNTGELFF. The CDR3 DNA reads as TGTGCCAGCAGGATTGGACTCTCGAACACCGGGGAGCTGTTTTTT.

V usage is TRBV5-1 and J usage is TRBJ1-5; no definite D call. The CDR3 spans 13 residues. Germline V gene lookup returns CDR1 SGHRS and CDR2 YFSETQ. V lost 4 bases and J lost 6, with 11 bases in between. CDR3 in amino acids: CASSLEGFQPQHF. The CDR3 DNA follows: TGCGCCAGCAGCCTAGAGGGATTTCAGCCCCAGCATTTT.

The CDR3 loop is CAGASGANVLTF. CDR3 nucleotides: TGTGCAGGAGCCTCTGGGGCCAACGTCCTGACTTTC. The V and J genes are TRBV12-3 or TRBV12-4 and TRBJ2-6, with no clear D. The CDR3 contains 12 residues.

The chain employs TRBV11-2 and TRBJ2-5; TRBD2 aligns across 14 bases. V trimming: 1 base; J trimming: 5 bases; junction bases outside the gene matches: 9. CDR1 is SGHAT and CDR2 is FQNNGV in the germline V gene. This CDR3 is 18 amino acids long. As DNA, the CDR3 is TGTGCCAGCAGCTTAGTGGTGACTAGCGGGGGGGCCTTGGAGACCCAGTACTTC. Translated: CASSLVVTSGGALETQYF.

This clone came up once. This chain links TRBV28 with TRBJ2-7, with D perhaps TRBD2 (5 bases). This CDR3 is built from 14 residues. Germline lookup yields CDR1 MDHEN and CDR2 SYDVKM. V lost 3 bases, J lost 5 bases, and 14 bases lay in between. CDR3: CASSLVGVAHEQYF. The CDR3 DNA reads as TGTGCCAGCAGTTTGGTGGGAGTCGCCCACGAGCAGTACTTC.

The chain employs TRBV19 and TRBJ1-2; D is undetermined. Per the germline V gene, CDR1 is LNHDA and CDR2 is SQIVND (reference sequence). The CDR3 length is 16 residues. V lost 3 bases and J lost 5, with 19 bases in between. The CDR3 is CASSMTASAPRYGYTF. For the CDR3, the DNA is TGTGCCAGTAGTATGACGGCCAGCGCACCGAGGTATGGCTACACCTTC.

The chain carries TRBV5-1 and TRBJ2-1; 10 bases agree with TRBD2. CDR3 length: 15 residues. CDR1 and CDR2 (germline): SGHRS, YFSETQ. Trimming removed 4 bases from V and 0 bases from J; junction bases left unmatched: 1. CDR3 residues: CASSPSGSSYNEQFF. The CDR3 DNA is TGCGCCAGCAGCCCTAGCGGGAGCTCCTACAATGAGCAGTTCTTC.

This sequence joins TRBV4-2 and TRBJ2-7; D unclear. Germline V gives CDR1 LGHNA, CDR2 YNFKEQ. Trimming removed 1 base from V and 2 bases from J, with 12 bases in between. CDR3 size: 15 residues. This CDR3 is CASSQGSTTAYEQYF. CDR3 nucleotide sequence: TGTGCCAGCAGCCAAGGCTCCACAACCGCCTACGAGCAGTACTTC.

The chain uses TRBV9 and TRBJ2-1; the match to TRBD2 covers 7 bases. There are 15 residues in the CDR3. Germline assignment: CDR1 SGDLS and CDR2 YYNGEE. Trimming took 0 bases from V and 4 from J; bases not matched to a gene: 4. CDR3 bases: TGTGCCAGCAGCGTAGCTGGCGGGGGTTACAATGAGCAGTTCTTC. Translated: CASSVAGGGYNEQFF.

V gene TRBV5-5 combines with J gene TRBJ1-1, with D possibly TRBD1 on 6 matching bases. This CDR3 is built from 15 residues. Germline CDR1 SGHKS, CDR2 YYEKEE (reference sequence). The germline V and J ends were trimmed by 3 bases and 6 bases, with 18 bases remaining between them. This CDR3 reads CASSSRGALDAEAFF. The CDR3 DNA reads as TGTGCCAGCAGCTCTCGGGGGGCTCTGGATGCTGAAGCTTTCTTT.

V usage is TRBV6-1 and J usage is TRBJ2-6; tentative D call: TRBD2 (5 bases). The CDR3 is 16 residues long. Trimming shortened V by 3 bases and J by 0 bases, and 9 bases separated the two germline ends. Germline CDR1 and CDR2: MNHNS and SASEGT. The CDR3 coding sequence is TGTGCCAGCAGTGACGGCGCGGGCTCTGGGGCCAACGTCCTGACTTTC. Translating it yields CASSDGAGSGANVLTF.

Only one count was recorded for this clone. V usage is TRBV19 and J usage is TRBJ2-2, with a tentative D call TRBD1 (6 bases). The V and J ends lost 5 bases and 0 bases respectively, with 10 bases between them. CDR3 length: 15 residues. Germline-derived CDR1 and CDR2 are LNHDA and SQIVND (reference sequence). DNA of the CDR3: TGTGCCAGTAGTCCCCGACAGGCGAACACCGGGGAGCTGTTTTTT. It specifies CASSPRQANTGELFF.

This chain joins TRBV5-1 and TRBJ2-3, with 7 nucleotides matching TRBD2. Trimming removed 4 bases from V and 3 bases from J; junction bases left unmatched: 8. The germline CDR1 and CDR2 sequences are SGHRS and YFSETQ. This CDR3 has 15 amino acids. CDR3 DNA: TGCGCCAGCAGCCAACTAGGACTAGGGACAGATACGCAGTATTTT. Residues: CASSQLGLGTDTQYF.

In this sample, this clone turned up a few times. This chain joins TRBV2 and TRBJ1-6; 7 bases are a match to TRBD1. Germline CDR1 is SNHLY and CDR2 is FYNNEI. V was clipped by 6 bases and J by 8 bases; unmatched bases: 7. The CDR3 contains 14 residues. In DNA, the CDR3 is TGTGCCAGCAGCGAACAGGGGCCGGATTCACCCCTCCACTTT. This gives the protein CASSEQGPDSPLHF.

Only a few counts were recorded for this clone. The chain combines TRBV11-2 with TRBJ1-4, with D perhaps TRBD1 (5 bases). Germline CDR1 reads SGHAT; CDR2 reads FQNNGV. V was cut by 3 bases and J by 7 bases, with 15 bases left in between. The CDR3 runs to 15 residues. CDR3 coding DNA: TGTGCCAGCAGCTTCGCTCAGGGTGGTAGTGAAAAACTGTTTTTT. Protein: CASSFAQGGSEKLFF.